The clone carrying this T cell receptor beta chain is termed medium-sized (0.01 to 0.1%). Patients underwent thyroid surgery, and none had received any treatment before it. The data belong to a study of metastatic and nonmetastatic thyroid tumors. Whole-study context: For malignant and benign thyroid patients, tumor or nodule tissue and blood were the sources whose repertoires were compared.

Germline V gene lookup returns CDR1 MDHEN and CDR2 SYDVKM. With 10 bases removed from V and 5 bases from J, the gap between germline ends came to 12 bases. This CDR3 is 13 amino acids long. MiXCR reprocessed the PCR reads for TCRdb. This table has 24,000 or so clones, approximately 11% appearing once. This TCR was recovered from a female donor with papillary thyroid cancer or a benign thyroid nodule (not recorded which). Some clones in this sample may be carry-over from other donors' samples. The chain couples TRBV28 to TRBJ1-6, with D tentatively TRBD1 (6 bases). The sequenced sample was blood. The CDR3, as DNA: TGTGCCACCTACGGACAGCATAATTCACCCCTCCACTTT. Residues: CATYGQHNSPLHF.